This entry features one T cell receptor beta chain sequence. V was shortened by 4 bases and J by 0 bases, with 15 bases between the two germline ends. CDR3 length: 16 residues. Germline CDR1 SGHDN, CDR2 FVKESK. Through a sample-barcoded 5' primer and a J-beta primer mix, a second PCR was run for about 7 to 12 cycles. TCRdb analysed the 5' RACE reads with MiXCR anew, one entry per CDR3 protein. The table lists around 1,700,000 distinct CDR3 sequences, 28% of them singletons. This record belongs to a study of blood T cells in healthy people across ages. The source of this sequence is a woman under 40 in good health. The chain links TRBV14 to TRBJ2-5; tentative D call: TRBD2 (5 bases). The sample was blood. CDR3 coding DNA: TGTGCCAGCAGCCCGGGGTTCTTGGGGAACCAAGAGACCCAGTACTTC. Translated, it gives CASSPGFLGNQETQYF. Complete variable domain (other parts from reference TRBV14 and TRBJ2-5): EAGVTQFPSHSVIEKGQTVTLRCDPISGHDNLYWYRRVMGKEIKFLLHFVKESKQDESGMPNNRFLAERTGGTYSTLKVQPAELEDSGVYFCASSPGFLGNQETQYFGPGTRLLVL.